What follows is one T cell receptor beta chain and its context. How the authors handled the data: How many nucleated cells were present was estimated from reference gene primer amplification. Assay: immunoSEQ multiplex PCR; the TCRdb copy retains only in-frame clones and omits some. V, J and clone size are those of that table, while D and trimming were read from the DNA. Here the sample spans some 240,000 clones, roughly 89% being singletons. These data come from a study of blood T cell repertoires in COVID-19. The overall study: Acute and convalescent COVID-19 specimens originated in the United States, Italy and Spain.

The CDR3 is made up of 12 amino acids. The V gene end was trimmed by 7 bases and the J gene end by 5 bases; junction bases not matched to a gene: 4. The TCR sequence derives from a woman in her forties who had recovered from COVID-19. Sample: peripheral blood. V usage is TRBV12-3 or TRBV12-4 and J usage is TRBJ1-1, with TRBD1 identical over 7 bases. CDR3 bases: TGTGCCAGCAAAGACAGGGATACTGAAGCTTTCTTT. Amino acid sequence: CASKDRDTEAFF.